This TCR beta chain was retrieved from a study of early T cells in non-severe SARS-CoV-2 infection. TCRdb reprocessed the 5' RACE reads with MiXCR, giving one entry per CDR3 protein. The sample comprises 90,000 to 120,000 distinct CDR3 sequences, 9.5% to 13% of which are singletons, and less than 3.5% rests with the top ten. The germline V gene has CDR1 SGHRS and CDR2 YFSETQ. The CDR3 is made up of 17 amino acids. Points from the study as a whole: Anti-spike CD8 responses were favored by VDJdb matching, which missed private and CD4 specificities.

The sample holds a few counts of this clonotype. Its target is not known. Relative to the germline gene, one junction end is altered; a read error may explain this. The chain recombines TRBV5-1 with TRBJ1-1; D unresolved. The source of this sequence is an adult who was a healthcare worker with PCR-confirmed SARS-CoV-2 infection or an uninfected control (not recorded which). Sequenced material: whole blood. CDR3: CASSLESGTYLKTEAFF. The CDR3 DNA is TGCGCCAGCAGCTTGGAATCAGGCACTTATTTGAAGACTGAAGCTTTCTTT.